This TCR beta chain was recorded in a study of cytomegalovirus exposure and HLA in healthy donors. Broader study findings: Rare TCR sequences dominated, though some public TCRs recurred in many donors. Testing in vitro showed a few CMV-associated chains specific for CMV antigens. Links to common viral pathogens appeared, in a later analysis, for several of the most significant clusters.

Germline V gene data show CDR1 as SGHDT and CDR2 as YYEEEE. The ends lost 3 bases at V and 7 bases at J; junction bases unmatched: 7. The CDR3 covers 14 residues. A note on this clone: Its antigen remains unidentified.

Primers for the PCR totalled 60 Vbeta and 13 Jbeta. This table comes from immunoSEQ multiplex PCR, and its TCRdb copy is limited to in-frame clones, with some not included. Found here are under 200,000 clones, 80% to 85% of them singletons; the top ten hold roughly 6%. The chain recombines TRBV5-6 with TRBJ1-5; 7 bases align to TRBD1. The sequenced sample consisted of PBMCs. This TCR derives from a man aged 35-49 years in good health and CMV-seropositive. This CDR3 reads CASSSTGVVQPQHF. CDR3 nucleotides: TGTGCCAGCAGCTCCACAGGGGTGGTGCAGCCCCAGCATTTT.